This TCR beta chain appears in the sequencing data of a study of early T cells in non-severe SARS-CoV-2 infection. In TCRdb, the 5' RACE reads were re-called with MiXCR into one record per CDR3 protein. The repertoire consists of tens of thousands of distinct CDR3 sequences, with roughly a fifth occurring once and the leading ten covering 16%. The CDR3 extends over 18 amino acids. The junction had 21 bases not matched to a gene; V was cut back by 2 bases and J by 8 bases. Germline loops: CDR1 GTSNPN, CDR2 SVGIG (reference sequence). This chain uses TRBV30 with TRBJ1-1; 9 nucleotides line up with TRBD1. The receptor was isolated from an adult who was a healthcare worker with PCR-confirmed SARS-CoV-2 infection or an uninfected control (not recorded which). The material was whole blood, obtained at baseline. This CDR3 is CAWSSTYHRTGAMIEAFF. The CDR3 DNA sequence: TGTGCCTGGAGTTCAACCTACCACAGGACAGGGGCAATGATCGAAGCTTTCTTT.